These 16 T cell receptor beta chains originate from one sample sequenced in a study of blood T cell repertoires in COVID-19. Generated by immunoSEQ multiplex PCR, the TCRdb table keeps only in-frame clones and is missing some. This table has roughly 110,000 clones, more than 70% appearing once. The sequenced sample consisted of peripheral blood. The source of these receptors is a human donor in a cohort sampled during active COVID-19.

This clone was seen a single time. V and J are TRBV12-3 or TRBV12-4 and TRBJ2-7; 7 positions match TRBD1. V lost 6 bases, J lost 2 bases, and 4 bases stayed unmatched. The CDR3 covers 13 residues. CDR3 sequence: CASSTGAAYEQYF. In DNA form, the CDR3 reads TGTGCCAGCAGCACAGGGGCTGCCTACGAGCAGTACTTC.

The chain has TRBV28 and TRBJ1-5; no reliable D call. The CDR3 has 13 amino acids. Trimming cost V 6 bases and J 1 base, with 7 bases left between them. Germline lookup yields CDR1 MDHEN and CDR2 SYDVKM. CDR3 DNA: TGTGCCAGCAGCCTTCGGAGCAATCAGCCCCAGCATTTT. Its translation is CASSLRSNQPQHF.

The V and J genes are TRBV5-1 and TRBJ2-5, with D hard to call. The germline V and J ends were trimmed by 4 bases and 5 bases, with 21 bases remaining between them. This CDR3 spans 16 amino acids. Germline V gene sequence: CDR1 SGHRS, CDR2 YFSETQ. This chain's CDR3 is CASSIPLRQATETQYF. In nucleotides, the CDR3 is TGCGCCAGCAGCATCCCTCTACGGCAGGCGACGGAGACCCAGTACTTC.

This clone is a singleton in its sample. The chain is built from TRBV14 and TRBJ2-3, with D possibly matching TRBD1 (6 bases). The ends were cut back, 4 bases at V and 2 bases at J, with 13 bases in the middle. The germline V gene has CDR1 SGHDN and CDR2 FVKESK. The CDR3 has 15 amino acids. CDR3 nucleotide sequence: TGTGCCAGCAGCCCGCTGGGGGCTACCACAGATACGCAGTATTTT. Protein sequence: CASSPLGATTDTQYF.

This chain joins TRBV29-1 and TRBJ2-7; 11 bases align to TRBD2. The CDR3 totals 16 residues. Losses at the gene ends were 3 bases for V and 6 bases for J; bases not matched to a gene: 13. Germline V gene lookup returns CDR1 SQVTM and CDR2 ANQGSEA. CDR3 DNA sequence: TGCAGCGTTGAGAACGCTAGCGGGAGGTCCCCCTCCGAGCAGTACGTC. The encoded protein is CSVENASGRSPSEQYV.

The chain carries TRBV4-3 and TRBJ2-2, with TRBD2 matching 12 bases. This CDR3 spans 20 amino acids. Trimming removed 0 bases from V and 3 bases from J; junction bases left unmatched: 11. Germline V gene lookup returns CDR1 LGHNA and CDR2 YSLEER. The CDR3 DNA is TGCGCCAGCAGCCAAGAACGCCGACTAGCGGGAGTGAGGGACACCGGGGAGCTGTTTTTT. Its translation is CASSQERRLAGVRDTGELFF.

The rearrangement links TRBV5-8 to TRBJ2-5; 13 nucleotides line up with TRBD2. V shed 4 bases and J 5 bases; nucleotides not matched to a gene: 5. The CDR3 consists of 15 residues. CDR1 and CDR2 (germline): SGHTS, YDEGEE. CDR3: CASSPGLAGVETQYF. The CDR3 DNA is TGTGCCAGCAGCCCAGGACTAGCGGGAGTGGAGACCCAGTACTTC. Based on the CDR3 plus reference TRBV5-8 and TRBJ2-5, the full variable domain is EAGVTQSPTHLIKTRGQQATLRCSPISGHTSVYWYQQALGLGLQFLLWYDEGEERNRGNFPPRFSGRQFPNYSSELNVNALELEDSALYLCASSPGLAGVETQYFGPGTRLLVL.

This clone was counted between two and nine times. This rearrangement joins TRBV7-8 to TRBJ2-1; 12 bases are a match to TRBD2. Germline V gene sequence: CDR1 SGHVS, CDR2 FQNEAQ. Losses at the gene ends were 5 bases for V and 3 bases for J; bases not matched to a gene: 8. The CDR3 covers 17 residues. CDR3 bases: TGTGCCAGCAGCACCCGGACTAGCGGGATAATCTACAATGAGCAGTTCTTC. Translating it yields CASSTRTSGIIYNEQFF.

V usage is TRBV11-2 and J usage is TRBJ1-6; possible D gene TRBD1, 5 bases. The CDR3 consists of 15 residues. V was pared by 5 bases and J by 4 bases, with 12 bases between. The germline CDR1 and CDR2 sequences are SGHAT and FQNNGV. In DNA form, the CDR3 reads TGTGCCAGCAGCCCTTACGGACAATATAATTCACCCCTCCACTTT. It yields the protein CASSPYGQYNSPLHF.

J is TRBJ2-1 and V is TRBV28, with TRBD2 matching 11 bases. The V segment lost 7 bases and the J segment 6 bases; nucleotides outside the gene matches: 11. Germline CDR1 is MDHEN and CDR2 is SYDVKM. The CDR3 totals 16 residues. The CDR3 bases are TGTGCCAGCAAGAGGGTTAGTAGCGGGAGGGGCAATGAGCAGTTCTTC. Translation gives CASKRVSSGRGNEQFF.

V is TRBV27 and J is TRBJ2-1; tentative D call: TRBD2 (6 bases). CDR3 length: 16 residues. Germline V lookup: CDR1 MNHEY, CDR2 SMNVEV (reference sequence). V lost 1 base and J 1 base, leaving 11 bases between the germline ends. This CDR3 is CASSLWGERSYNEQFF. The CDR3 DNA reads TGTGCCAGCAGTTTATGGGGGGAAAGGTCCTACAATGAGCAGTTCTTC.

The chain joins TRBV7-2 to TRBJ1-5, with a weak D call TRBD1 (5 bases). Trimming pared 5 bases from V and 0 bases from J, leaving 14 bases between. From germline, CDR1 is SGHTA and CDR2 FQGNSA. The CDR3 loop spans 16 amino acids. The CDR3 sequence: CASSSGHPHSNQPQHF. DNA for the CDR3: TGTGCCAGCAGCAGTGGACATCCTCATAGCAATCAGCCCCAGCATTTT.

As to this clone: The sample contains more than one DNA sequence encoding this CDR3. The CDR3 DNA sequence: TGTGCCAGCAGCTTAGAGGAGGGAAAAAACATTCAGTACTTC. It translates to CASSLEEGKNIQYF. The rearrangement uses TRBV7-2 and TRBJ2-4; a possible D gene is TRBD2 (6 bases). Germline CDR1 reads SGHTA; CDR2 reads FQGNSA. V lost 1 base to trimming and J lost 4 bases, with 8 bases between them. The CDR3 totals 14 residues. The whole variable domain, filled in from reference TRBV7-2 and TRBJ2-4, reads GAGVSQSPSNKVTEKGKDVELRCDPISGHTALYWYRQSLGQGLEFLIYFQGNSAPDKSGLPSDRFSAERTGGSVSTLTIQRTQQEDSAVYLCASSLEEGKNIQYFGAGTRLSVL.

This clone was found a few times. The chain is built from TRBV19 and TRBJ2-7; 8 positions match TRBD2. Germline CDR1 and CDR2: LNHDA and SQIVND (reference sequence). The trim removed 3 bases at V and 3 bases at J, leaving 7 bases unmatched. The CDR3 extends over 15 amino acids. This CDR3 is CASSMVPSGFYEQYF. CDR3 coding DNA: TGTGCCAGTAGTATGGTTCCTAGCGGGTTCTACGAGCAGTACTTC.

The chain employs TRBV29-1 and TRBJ1-1; D uncertain. V was pared by 7 bases and J by 0 bases, with 12 bases between. The CDR3 is made up of 13 amino acids. Germline CDR1 reads SQVTM; CDR2 reads ANQGSEA. The CDR3: CSGMTRMNTEAFF. The CDR3, as DNA: TGCAGCGGGATGACACGGATGAACACTGAAGCTTTCTTT.

The chain is built from TRBV6-6 and TRBJ1-2; D might be TRBD1 (5 bases). The CDR3 extends over 14 amino acids. Germline V CDR1 and CDR2: MNHNY, SVGAGI (reference sequence). The ends were cut back, 7 bases at V and 6 bases at J, with 18 bases in the middle. The CDR3 region is CASNTWGGSNGYTF. Here the CDR3 DNA reads TGTGCCAGCAATACTTGGGGGGGGTCGAATGGCTACACCTTC.